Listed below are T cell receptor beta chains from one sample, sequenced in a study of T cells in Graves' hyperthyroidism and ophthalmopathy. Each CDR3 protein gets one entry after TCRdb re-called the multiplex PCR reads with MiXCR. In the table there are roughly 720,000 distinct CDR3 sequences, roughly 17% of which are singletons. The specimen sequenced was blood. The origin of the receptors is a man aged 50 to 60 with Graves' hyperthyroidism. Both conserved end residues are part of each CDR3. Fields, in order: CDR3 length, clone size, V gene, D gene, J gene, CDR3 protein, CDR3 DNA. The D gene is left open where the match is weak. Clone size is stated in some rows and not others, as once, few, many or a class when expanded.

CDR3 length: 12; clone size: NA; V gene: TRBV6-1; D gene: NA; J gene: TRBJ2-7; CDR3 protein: CASSEGAQEQYF; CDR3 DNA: TGTGCCAGCAGTGAAGGGGCGCAAGAGCAGTACTTC
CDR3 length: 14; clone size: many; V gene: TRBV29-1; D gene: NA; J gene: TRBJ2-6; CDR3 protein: CSVDDGFGANVLTF; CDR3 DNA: TGCAGCGTTGATGACGGATTCGGGGCCAACGTCCTGACTTTC
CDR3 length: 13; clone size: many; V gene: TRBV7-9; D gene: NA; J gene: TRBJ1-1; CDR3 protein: CASSLEGITEAFF; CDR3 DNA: TGTGCCAGCAGCTTAGAAGGGATCACTGAAGCTTTCTTT
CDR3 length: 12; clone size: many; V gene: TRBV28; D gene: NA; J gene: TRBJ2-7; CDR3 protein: CASRTGAGEQYF; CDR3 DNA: TGTGCCAGCAGAACCGGGGCCGGCGAGCAGTACTTC
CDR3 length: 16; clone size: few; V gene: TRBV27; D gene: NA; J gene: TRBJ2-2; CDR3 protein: CASRPSRGLVAGELFF; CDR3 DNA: TGTGCCAGCAGGCCCTCTAGAGGCCTTGTCGCCGGGGAGCTGTTTTTT
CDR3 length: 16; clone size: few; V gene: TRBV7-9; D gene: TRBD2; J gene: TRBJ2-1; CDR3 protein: CASSLHWREANNEQFF; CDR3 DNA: TGTGCCAGCAGCCTCCACTGGCGGGAGGCTAACAATGAGCAGTTCTTC
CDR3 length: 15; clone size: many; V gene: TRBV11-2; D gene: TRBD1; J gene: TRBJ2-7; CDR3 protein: CASSLGDRGSYEQYF; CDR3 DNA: TGTGCCAGCAGCTTAGGGGACAGGGGCTCCTACGAGCAGTACTTC
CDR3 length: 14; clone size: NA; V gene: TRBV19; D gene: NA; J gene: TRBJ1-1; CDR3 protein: CASSIGGSRTEAFF; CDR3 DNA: TGTGCCAGTAGTATAGGAGGGTCTCGAACTGAAGCTTTCTTT
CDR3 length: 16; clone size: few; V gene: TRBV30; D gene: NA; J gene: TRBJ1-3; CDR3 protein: CAWNPLDSLSGNTIYF; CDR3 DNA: TGTGCCTGGAACCCATTGGACAGCCTCTCTGGAAACACCATATATTTT
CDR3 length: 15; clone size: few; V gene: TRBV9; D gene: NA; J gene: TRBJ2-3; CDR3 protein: CASSGRQGSTDTQYF; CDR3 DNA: TGTGCCAGCAGCGGTCGGCAGGGGAGCACAGATACGCAGTATTTT
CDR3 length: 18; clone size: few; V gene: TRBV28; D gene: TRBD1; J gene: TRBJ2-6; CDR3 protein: CASSSYTGDRHGANVLTF; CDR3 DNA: TGTGCCAGCAGTTCTTATACAGGGGATAGGCATGGGGCCAACGTCCTGACTTTC
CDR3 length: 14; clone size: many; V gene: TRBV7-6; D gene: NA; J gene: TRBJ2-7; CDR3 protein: CASSAAGGVYEQYF; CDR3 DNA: TGTGCCAGCAGCGCCGCCGGGGGAGTGTACGAGCAGTACTTC
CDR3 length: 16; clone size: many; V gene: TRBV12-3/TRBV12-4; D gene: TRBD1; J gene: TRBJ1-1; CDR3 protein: CASSLRPQGGGTEAFF; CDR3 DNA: TGTGCCAGCAGTCTTCGACCACAGGGGGGGGGCACTGAAGCTTTCTTT
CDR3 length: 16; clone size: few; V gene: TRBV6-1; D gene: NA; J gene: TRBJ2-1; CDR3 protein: CASSDGHYRTYNEQFF; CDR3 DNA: TGTGCCAGCAGTGACGGACACTACCGGACCTACAATGAGCAGTTCTTC
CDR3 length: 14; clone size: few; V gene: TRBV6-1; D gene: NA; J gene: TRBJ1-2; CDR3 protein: CASRAWTESYGYTF; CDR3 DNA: TGTGCCAGCAGAGCCTGGACGGAAAGCTATGGCTACACCTTC
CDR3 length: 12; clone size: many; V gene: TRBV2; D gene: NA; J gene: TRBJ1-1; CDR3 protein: CASNGPNTEAFF; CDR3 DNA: TGTGCCAGCAACGGACCGAACACTGAAGCTTTCTTT
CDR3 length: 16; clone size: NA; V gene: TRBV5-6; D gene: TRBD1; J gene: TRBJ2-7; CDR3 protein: CASSFDSGGVTYEQYF; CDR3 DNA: TGTGCCAGCAGCTTTGATTCAGGGGGAGTAACCTACGAGCAGTACTTC
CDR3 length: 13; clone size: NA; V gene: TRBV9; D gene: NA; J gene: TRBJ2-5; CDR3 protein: CASSSRDQETQYF; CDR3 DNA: TGTGCCAGCAGCTCCCGGGATCAAGAGACCCAGTACTTC
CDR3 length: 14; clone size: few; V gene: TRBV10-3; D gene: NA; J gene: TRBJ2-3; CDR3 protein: CAISGLGGQDTQYF; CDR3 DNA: TGTGCCATCAGTGGACTAGGGGGACAAGATACGCAGTATTTT
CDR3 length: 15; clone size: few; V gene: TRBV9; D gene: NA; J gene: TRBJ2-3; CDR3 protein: CASSVDATSTDTQYF; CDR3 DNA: TGTGCCAGCAGCGTAGATGCAACTAGCACAGATACGCAGTATTTT
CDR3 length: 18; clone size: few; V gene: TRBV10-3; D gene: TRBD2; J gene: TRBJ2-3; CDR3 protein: CAIRGTSGPSASTDTQYF; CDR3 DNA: TGTGCCATCAGAGGGACTAGCGGGCCCAGTGCTAGCACAGATACGCAGTATTTT
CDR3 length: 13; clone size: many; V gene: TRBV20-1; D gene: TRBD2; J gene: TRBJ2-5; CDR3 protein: CSAWTSGRETQYF; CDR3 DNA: TGCAGTGCTTGGACTAGCGGGAGAGAGACCCAGTACTTC
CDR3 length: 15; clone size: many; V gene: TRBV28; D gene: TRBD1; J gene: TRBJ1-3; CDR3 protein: CASTKTGSSGNTIYF; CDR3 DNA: TGTGCCAGCACCAAGACAGGGAGCTCTGGAAACACCATATATTTT
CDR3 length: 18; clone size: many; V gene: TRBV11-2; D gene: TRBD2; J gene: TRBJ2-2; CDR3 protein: CASSLELVTGGPAGELFF; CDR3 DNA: TGTGCCAGCAGCTTAGAGTTGGTAACGGGAGGCCCGGCTGGGGAGCTGTTTTTT
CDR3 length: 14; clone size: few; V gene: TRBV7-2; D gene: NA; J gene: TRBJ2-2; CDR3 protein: CASSLHINTGELFF; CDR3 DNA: TGTGCCAGCAGCTTACACATAAACACCGGGGAGCTGTTTTTT
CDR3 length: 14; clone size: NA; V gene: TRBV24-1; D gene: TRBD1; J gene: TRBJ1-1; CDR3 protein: CATSDAGQGNEAFF; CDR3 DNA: TGTGCCACCAGTGATGCCGGACAGGGTAATGAAGCTTTCTTT